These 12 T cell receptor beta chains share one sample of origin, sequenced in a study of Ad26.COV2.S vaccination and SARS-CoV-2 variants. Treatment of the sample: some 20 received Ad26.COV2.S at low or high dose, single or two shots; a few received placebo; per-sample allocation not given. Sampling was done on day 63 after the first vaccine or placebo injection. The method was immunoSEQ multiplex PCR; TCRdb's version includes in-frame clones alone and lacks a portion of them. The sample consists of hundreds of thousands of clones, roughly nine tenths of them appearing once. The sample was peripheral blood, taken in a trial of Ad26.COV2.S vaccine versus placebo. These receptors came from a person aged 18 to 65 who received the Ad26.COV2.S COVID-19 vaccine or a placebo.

The CDR3 region has the DNA TGTGCCAGCAGCTTACTGCGGGAGGCCGGGGAGCTGTTTTTT. Its translation: CASSLLREAGELFF. The rearrangement joins TRBV7-6 to TRBJ2-2; TRBD2 matches at 8 bases. The CDR3 has 14 residues. J gave up 6 bases and V 2 bases, and 2 bases lay outside the gene matches. From germline, CDR1 is SGHVS and CDR2 FNYEAQ.

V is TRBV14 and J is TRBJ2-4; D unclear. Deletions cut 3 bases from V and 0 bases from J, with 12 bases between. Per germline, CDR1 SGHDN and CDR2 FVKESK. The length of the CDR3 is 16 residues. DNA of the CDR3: TGTGCCAGCAGCCACGACACTGATATAGCCAAAAACATTCAGTACTTC. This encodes CASSHDTDIAKNIQYF.

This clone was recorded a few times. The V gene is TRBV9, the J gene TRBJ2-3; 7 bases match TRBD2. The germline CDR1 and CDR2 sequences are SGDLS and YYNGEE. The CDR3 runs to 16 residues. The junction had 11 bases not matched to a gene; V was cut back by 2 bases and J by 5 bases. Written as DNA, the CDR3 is TGTGCCAGCAGCGTCGGGGGAGCGGGACTTGGAGATACGCAGTATTTT. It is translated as CASSVGGAGLGDTQYF.

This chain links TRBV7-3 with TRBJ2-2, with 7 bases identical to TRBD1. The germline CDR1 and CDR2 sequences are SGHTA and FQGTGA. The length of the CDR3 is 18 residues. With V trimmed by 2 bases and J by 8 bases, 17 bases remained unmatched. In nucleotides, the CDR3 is TGTGCCAGCAGCTTATACGGACAGGCCCGGTTTGCTGGGGGGGAGCTGTTTTTT. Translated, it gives CASSLYGQARFAGGELFF.

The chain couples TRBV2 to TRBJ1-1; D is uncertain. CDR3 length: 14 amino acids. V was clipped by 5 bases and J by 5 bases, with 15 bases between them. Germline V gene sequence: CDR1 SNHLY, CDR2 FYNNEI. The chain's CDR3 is CASSPGWGWTEAFF. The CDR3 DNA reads TGTGCCAGCAGTCCTGGGTGGGGTTGGACTGAAGCTTTCTTT. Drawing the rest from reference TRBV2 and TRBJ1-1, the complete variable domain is EPEVTQTPSHQVTQMGQEVILRCVPISNHLYFYWYRQILGQKVEFLVSFYNNEISEKSEIFDDQFSVERPDGSNFTLKIRSTKLEDSAMYFCASSPGWGWTEAFFGQGTRLTVV.

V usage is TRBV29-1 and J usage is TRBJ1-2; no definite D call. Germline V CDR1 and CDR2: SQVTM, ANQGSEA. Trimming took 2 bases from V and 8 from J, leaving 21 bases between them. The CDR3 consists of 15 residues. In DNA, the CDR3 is TGCAGCGTTGAATTGTTAACCACTACCCTTATCGGCTACACCTTC. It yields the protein CSVELLTTTLIGYTF.

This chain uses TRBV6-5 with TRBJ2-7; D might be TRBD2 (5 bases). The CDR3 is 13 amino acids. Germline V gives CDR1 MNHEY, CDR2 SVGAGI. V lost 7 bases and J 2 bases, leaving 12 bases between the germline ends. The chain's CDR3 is CASTQPGTYEQYF. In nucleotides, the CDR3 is TGTGCCAGCACCCAGCCGGGAACCTACGAGCAGTACTTC.

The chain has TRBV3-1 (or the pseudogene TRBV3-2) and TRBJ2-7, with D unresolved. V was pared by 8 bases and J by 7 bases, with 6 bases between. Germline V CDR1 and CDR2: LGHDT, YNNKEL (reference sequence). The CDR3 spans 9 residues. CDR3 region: CASLQEQYF. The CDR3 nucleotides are TGTGCCAGCTTGCAGGAGCAGTACTTC.

CDR3 sequence: CASRPTRPGLAPDTQYF. CDR3 nucleotide sequence: TGTGCCAGCAGGCCTACGCGACCGGGACTAGCACCAGATACGCAGTATTTT. This rearrangement joins TRBV28 to TRBJ2-3; 9 bases match TRBD2. Germline CDR1 and CDR2: MDHEN and SYDVKM. After removal of 6 bases from V and 4 bases from J, the junction contained 14 bases not matched to a gene. The CDR3 is made up of 17 amino acids. Using reference TRBV28 and TRBJ2-3 for the parts outside the CDR3, the full variable domain is DVKVTQSSRYLVKRTGEKVFLECVQDMDHENMFWYRQDPGLGLRLIYFSYDVKMKEKGDIPEGYSVSREKKERFSLILESASTNQTSMYLCASRPTRPGLAPDTQYFGPGTRLTVL.

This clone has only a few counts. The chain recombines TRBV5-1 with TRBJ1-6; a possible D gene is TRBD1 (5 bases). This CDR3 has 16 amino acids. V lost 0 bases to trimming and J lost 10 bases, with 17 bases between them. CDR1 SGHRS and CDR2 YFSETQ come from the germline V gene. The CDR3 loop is CASSLASQGTTSPLHF. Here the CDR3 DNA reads TGCGCCAGCAGCTTGGCGTCCCAGGGAACTACCTCACCCCTCCACTTT.

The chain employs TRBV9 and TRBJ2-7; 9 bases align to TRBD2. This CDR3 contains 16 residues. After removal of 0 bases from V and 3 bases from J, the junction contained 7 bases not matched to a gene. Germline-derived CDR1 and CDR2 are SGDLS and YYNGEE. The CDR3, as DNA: TGTGCCAGCAGCGTAGCGGCCCTAGCGGGATTCTACGAGCAGTACTTC. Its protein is CASSVAALAGFYEQYF.

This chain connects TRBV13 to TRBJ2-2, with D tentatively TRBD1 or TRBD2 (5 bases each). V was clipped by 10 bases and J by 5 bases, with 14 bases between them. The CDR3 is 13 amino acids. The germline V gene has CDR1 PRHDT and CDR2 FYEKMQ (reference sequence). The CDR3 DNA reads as TGTGCCACCCACTATGGGGGAACCGGGGAGCTGTTTTTT. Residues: CATHYGGTGELFF. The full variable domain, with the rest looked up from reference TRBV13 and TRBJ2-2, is AAGVIQSPRHLIKEKRETATLKCYPIPRHDTVYWYQQGPGQDPQFLISFYEKMQSDKGSIPDRFSAQQFSDYHSELNMSSLELGDSALYFCATHYGGTGELFFGEGSRLTVL.